This T cell receptor (beta chain) emerged from a study of post-analysis software for immune sequencing data (dated by TCRdb to 2013 to 2016). Study-wide context: Recorded disease courses included relapsing-remitting, secondary progressive and progressive-relapsing multiple sclerosis, with some patients lacking subtype annotation. The patient repertoires were set against around eleven previously published healthy control repertoires from donors whose ages ranged from roughly 6 to 26 years. A subset of samples was prepared in parallel using single-end sample barcoding, then pooled and co-amplified after Illumina adapter ligation.

The method behind the library was PCR. This sample was sequenced with an Illumina HiSeq 2500. To reduce PCR and sequencing biases, unique molecular identifiers were incorporated into the TCR beta cDNA libraries. Every 1 to 10 million input T cells yielded 500,000 or so cDNA molecules, meaning each molecule approximated one T cell. Patient libraries were prepared and sequenced with the same protocol used for the earlier healthy control dataset. Samples belonging to the same batch were prepared together, multiplexed and sequenced on a shared HiSeq lane. The paper's processing steps were these. MIGEC was used to process the raw barcoded reads, and molecular identifier groups with only a single read were discarded before consensus assembly and CDR3 extraction. Clonotype tables were post-analysed with VDJtools, normalizing diversity by down-sampling all datasets to the smallest sample size. In repertoire overlap clustering, CDR3 amino acid sequences, but not nucleotide sequences, were matched to correct batch-related cross-sample contamination. The raw public data were reprocessed by TCRdb itself: fastp quality trimming at Q25, MiXCR clonotype calling, in-frame beta chains only. Duplicate CDR3 protein sequences are folded into a single record with the most common DNA and genes. These V and J calls rely on TCRdb rather than the paper's analysis. A total of roughly 800,000 distinct CDR3 sequences appear in this sample, around 53% of them only once. About 4.8% of the sample is in the top ten clones.

As concerns this clonotype: Its binding antigen is unknown. At one end the junction does not follow the germline gene, possibly because of a read error.

TCR beta repertoires were profiled from peripheral blood of about a dozen young patients with multiple sclerosis to demonstrate the VDJtools post-analysis software. Multiple sclerosis patients were children and adolescents aged about 6 to 17 years. The investigation overall reported the following: The multiple sclerosis patient group was slightly younger than the control group. Direct clustering with F measure showed strong co-clustering of samples prepared in the same batch, prompting a batch-effect correction. Multiple sclerosis patients had significantly lower normalized Chao1 diversity than controls, a result that suggests substantial peripheral T-cell clonal expansion.

The source material was blood. The source of this sequence is a girl aged 10 to 17 with multiple sclerosis.

For the CDR3, the sequence is CATSRELVNTGERFF. The nucleotides are TGTGCCACCAGCAGAGAACTAGTTAACACCGGGGAGCGGTTTTTT. This chain is built from TRBV15 and TRBJ2-2; the D gene is perhaps TRBD2, on 5 matching bases. Looking up the germline V gene (reference sequence) yields CDR1 LNHNV and CDR2 YYDKDF. The CDR3 covers 15 residues, taking in both the cysteine and the phenylalanine. Only CDR3 DNA remains: 45 bases, in frame from the first base.